Each of the 24 T cell receptor beta chains below was sequenced from the same sample in a study of radiotherapy plus CTLA-4 blockade in lung cancer (dated by TCRdb to between 2018 and 2020). The method was the immunoSEQ multiplex PCR assay. Sourced from immuneACCESS, this table was stored by TCRdb with only in-frame sequences that have V and J called. A share of the clones is absent; for the studies checked, an unresolved V gene accounts for under half, and the remainder has no known explanation. Here the sample has over 80,000 clones; under 90% occur a single time. The ten most abundant clones make up around 0.8% of the sample. The sample consisted of peripheral blood, taken from a patient treated with radiotherapy plus ipilimumab. Source of these receptors: a human donor with non-small cell lung cancer who had stable disease on radiotherapy plus ipilimumab.

Note on this clone: This CDR3 is missing its conserved last phenylalanine or tryptophan, likely due to a read error. No DNA is shown, since the ends of the CDR3 on it are uncertain; the CDR3 is the one TCRdb lists. The chain combines TRBV6-6 with TRBJ1-2; the D call of TRBD1 is as the table states it, not checked on the DNA. The CDR3 region is 12 residues in length, termini included. The V gene's germline CDR1 is MNHNY and CDR2 SVGAGI (reference sequence). Here the CDR3 reads CASSYDGDSTLL.

Comment on this clone: The same CDR3 is also encoded by other DNA sequences in this sample. This chain connects TRBV19 to TRBJ1-1, with 7 positions matching TRBD1. J was trimmed by 5 bases and V by 5 bases; bases with no gene match: 5. CDR1 and CDR2 (germline): LNHDA, SQIVND (reference sequence). The CDR3 spans 13 residues. CDR3 nucleotides: TGTGCCAGTAGTTCGACAGGGTGGACTGAAGCTTTCTTT. As protein: CASSSTGWTEAFF.

This rearrangement joins TRBV5-1 to TRBJ2-2, with 8 positions matching TRBD1. J gave up 4 bases and V 4 bases, and 6 bases lay outside the gene matches. Germline assignment: CDR1 SGHRS and CDR2 YFSETQ. This CDR3 contains 15 residues. The DNA of the CDR3 is TGCGCCAGCAGCCCTGGGACAGGCGGCACCGGGGAGCTGTTTTTT. This gives the protein CASSPGTGGTGELFF.

This rearrangement joins TRBV5-1 to TRBJ2-5, with 10 bases aligning to TRBD1. The end of the DNA fits TRBJ2-7 better, so the J call may be wrong. The CDR3 covers 17 residues. Looked up from germline, CDR1 is SGHRS and CDR2 is YFSETQ. Here the CDR3 DNA reads TGCGCCAGCAGCCCCGGGACAGGGGCCTTTATTACCTACGAGCAGTACTTC. It specifies CASSPGTGAFITYEQYF.

V gene TRBV7-2 combines with J gene TRBJ2-1; TRBD2 matches at 7 bases. With 1 base clipped from V and 9 bases from J, the junction kept 6 bases outside the gene matches. This CDR3 region has 14 residues. Germline V CDR1 and CDR2: SGHTA, FQGNSA. The CDR3 loop reads CASSLDNRGVEQFF. The CDR3 nucleotides read TGTGCCAGCAGCTTAGATAACCGGGGGGTTGAGCAGTTCTTC. The whole variable domain, remainder taken from reference TRBV7-2 and TRBJ2-1, is GAGVSQSPSNKVTEKGKDVELRCDPISGHTALYWYRQSLGQGLEFLIYFQGNSAPDKSGLPSDRFSAERTGGSVSTLTIQRTQQEDSAVYLCASSLDNRGVEQFFGPGTRLTVL.

Only a few counts were recorded for this clone. The chain joins TRBV28 to TRBJ2-7; no definite D call. This CDR3 has 15 amino acids. V was cut by 5 bases and J by 2 bases, with 16 bases left in between. Germline-derived CDR1 and CDR2 are MDHEN and SYDVKM. CDR3 nucleotides: TGTGCCAGCAGTCCTAGGGCTACTCGACCCTACGAGCAGTACTTC. Translating gives CASSPRATRPYEQYF.

The V call is TRBV6-1, the J call TRBJ2-1; 9 bases map to TRBD2. Germline V gene data show CDR1 as MNHNS and CDR2 as SASEGT. The CDR3 covers 14 residues. The V and J ends lost 4 bases and 5 bases, in that order; junction bases with no gene match: 3. CDR3 DNA sequence: TGTGCCAGCAGTGGGACTAGCGAACACAATGAGCAGTTCTTC. This codes for CASSGTSEHNEQFF.

The CDR3 loop reads CASSLGSASNTGELFF. The CDR3 DNA sequence: TGTGCCAGCAGCTTAGGTTCGGCTTCGAACACCGGGGAGCTGTTTTTT. This chain joins TRBV7-3 and TRBJ2-2, with D unresolved. V lost 2 bases and J lost 0, with 10 bases in between. Germline CDR1 and CDR2: SGHTA and FQGTGA. The CDR3 is 16 amino acids.

V usage is TRBV6-1 and J usage is TRBJ1-1; possibly TRBD1 for D (5 bases). The CDR3 totals 13 residues. The V gene's germline CDR1 is MNHNS and CDR2 SASEGT. The ends were cut back, 6 bases at V and 7 bases at J, with 15 bases in the middle. CDR3: CASSTMGPNEAFF. CDR3 DNA sequence: TGTGCCAGCAGCACGATGGGGCCGAATGAAGCTTTCTTT.

V is TRBV7-2 and J is TRBJ2-1; 11 bases fit TRBD2. V lost 4 bases and J lost 15; bases outside the gene matches: 8. CDR1 is SGHTA, CDR2 FQGNSA, per germline. This CDR3 contains 13 residues. The CDR3 loop reads CASSSGLAAHRFF. CDR3 nucleotide sequence: TGTGCCAGCAGCTCGGGACTAGCGGCCCACCGGTTCTTC.

The chain is built from TRBV27 and TRBJ2-3; 9 nucleotides line up with TRBD1. The germline V gene has CDR1 MNHEY and CDR2 SMNVEV (reference sequence). Unmatched junction bases numbered 3, after V lost 4 bases and J lost 1 base. This CDR3 comprises 15 residues. The CDR3 sequence is CASSWGDRGTDTQYF. The CDR3 nucleotides are TGTGCCAGCAGTTGGGGGGACAGGGGCACAGATACGCAGTATTTT.

The genes are TRBV4-1 and TRBJ1-2, with a possible D match to TRBD1 (5 bases). V was trimmed by 0 bases and J by 13 bases, leaving 24 bases between them. CDR1 MGHRA and CDR2 YSYEKL come from the germline V gene. This CDR3 comprises 16 residues. The CDR3 spells CASSQDQRQGLQGCTF. In DNA form, the CDR3 reads TGCGCCAGCAGCCAAGACCAGCGGCAGGGCCTCCAAGGGTGCACCTTC.

This chain connects TRBV6-1 to TRBJ1-2; 7 bases agree with TRBD1. CDR1 MNHNS and CDR2 SASEGT come from the germline V gene. The junction had 11 bases not matched to a gene; V was cut back by 6 bases and J by 7 bases. The CDR3 spans 14 residues. The CDR3 bases are TGTGCCAGCAGGGGCCTGGGAGGGGGCCTTGGCTACACCTTC. Translated: CASRGLGGGLGYTF.

This chain uses TRBV6-1 with TRBJ2-4, with a weak D call TRBD1 (6 bases). Germline lookup yields CDR1 MNHNS and CDR2 SASEGT. Trimming cost V 10 bases and J 8 bases, with 24 bases left between them. The CDR3 totals 15 residues. Here the CDR3 reads CAILLGGSYWDIQYF. The DNA for the CDR3 is TGTGCCATCCTATTAGGGGGATCTTACTGGGACATTCAGTACTTC.

This chain links TRBV18 with TRBJ2-3; D is perhaps TRBD2 (5 bases). The CDR3 totals 14 residues. V lost 6 bases, J lost 1 base, and 11 bases lay in between. Germline V CDR1 and CDR2: KGHSH, LQKENI. DNA for the CDR3: TGTGCCAGCTCCCGGGGTCGAGGCACAGATACGCAGTATTTT. As protein: CASSRGRGTDTQYF.

This chain joins TRBV21-1 and TRBJ1-1; TRBD1 reflects the table's D call only, with no check against the DNA. TRBV21-1 is classified as a pseudogene. The CDR3 has 18 residues. The CDR3 spells CASSKDTWTGGLNTEAFF. Here the CDR3 DNA reads TGTGCCAGCAGCAAAGACACTTGGACAGGGGGATTGAACACTGAAGCTTTCTTT.

The J gene is TRBJ2-1, the V gene TRBV6-1, with 12 bases fitting TRBD2. J was trimmed by 7 bases and V by 8 bases; bases with no gene match: 9. CDR3 length: 15 residues. Germline V lookup: CDR1 MNHNS, CDR2 SASEGT. CDR3 in DNA: TGTGCCAGCGGGCGTTCTAGCGGGAGGGCGAATGAGCAGTTCTTC. As protein: CASGRSSGRANEQFF.

The gene calls are TRBV5-1 and TRBJ1-5; D uncertain. From germline, CDR1 is SGHRS and CDR2 YFSETQ. This CDR3 is 15 amino acids long. V was pared by 0 bases and J by 0 bases, with 7 bases between. The CDR3 here is CASSLAGNSNQPQHF. The CDR3 nucleotides read TGCGCCAGCAGCTTGGCCGGGAATAGCAATCAGCCCCAGCATTTT.

This chain's CDR3 is CASSLAGGAYEQYF. CDR3 nucleotides: TGTGCCAGCAGCTTAGCGGGGGGAGCCTACGAGCAGTACTTC. This chain joins TRBV11-3 and TRBJ2-7, with 7 bases aligning to TRBD2. There are 14 residues in the CDR3. Germline CDR1 SGHNT, CDR2 YENEEA. The junction had 2 bases not matched to a gene; V was cut back by 1 base and J by 2 bases.

The chain has TRBV19 and TRBJ1-2; 12 bases fit TRBD1. V lost 0 bases to trimming and J lost 5 bases; unmatched junction nucleotides: 16. There are 20 residues in the CDR3. The germline V gene encodes CDR1 LNHDA and CDR2 SQIVND (reference sequence). CDR3 nucleotide sequence: TGTGCCAGTAGTATAGATATTACCGGGACAGGGGGCTCTCCCCCTTATGGCTACACCTTC. Its translation: CASSIDITGTGGSPPYGYTF. The whole variable domain, remainder taken from reference TRBV19 and TRBJ1-2, is DGGITQSPKYLFRKEGQNVTLSCEQNLNHDAMYWYRQDPGQGLRLIYYSQIVNDFQKGDIAEGYSVSREKKESFPLTVTSAQKNPTAFYLCASSIDITGTGGSPPYGYTFGSGTRLTVV.

The table lists this clone with a few counts. The V call is TRBV27, the J call TRBJ2-7; TRBD2 aligns across 10 bases. The V and J ends lost 8 bases and 5 bases, in that order; junction bases with no gene match: 9. Per the germline V gene, CDR1 is MNHEY and CDR2 is SMNVEV (reference sequence). CDR3 size: 14 residues. In DNA form, the CDR3 reads TGTGCCAGCTGGCAAGCGGGAGGGCCCAACGAGCAGTACTTC. Residues: CASWQAGGPNEQYF.

The rearrangement links TRBV27 to TRBJ2-7, with 7 bases aligning to TRBD1. V trimming: 3 bases; J trimming: 0 bases; junction bases outside the gene matches: 2. Germline loops: CDR1 MNHEY, CDR2 SMNVEV (reference sequence). CDR3 length: 14 residues. CDR3 in amino acids: CASSFAGGSYEQYF. In nucleotides, the CDR3 is TGTGCCAGCAGTTTCGCAGGGGGCTCCTACGAGCAGTACTTC.

Of note for this clone: The junction departs from germline at one end; a sequencing error may be responsible. The rearrangement links TRBV28 to TRBJ2-2, with 10 bases aligning to TRBD2. The CDR3 covers 17 residues. Germline V gene sequence: CDR1 MDHEN, CDR2 SYDVKM. CDR3 protein: CASSLTGLAENTGELFF. CDR3 DNA: TGCGCCAGCAGTTTGACCGGACTAGCGGAGAACACCGGGGAGCTGTTTTTT.

The V call is TRBV19, the J call TRBJ2-1; the D call may be TRBD1 or TRBD2 (5 bases each). The germline V gene encodes CDR1 LNHDA and CDR2 SQIVND (reference sequence). The CDR3 loop spans 14 amino acids. V lost 3 bases to trimming and J lost 9 bases, with 15 bases between them. CDR3 protein: CASSIGWDGSEQFF. For the CDR3, the DNA is TGTGCCAGTAGTATTGGATGGGACGGCAGTGAGCAGTTCTTC.